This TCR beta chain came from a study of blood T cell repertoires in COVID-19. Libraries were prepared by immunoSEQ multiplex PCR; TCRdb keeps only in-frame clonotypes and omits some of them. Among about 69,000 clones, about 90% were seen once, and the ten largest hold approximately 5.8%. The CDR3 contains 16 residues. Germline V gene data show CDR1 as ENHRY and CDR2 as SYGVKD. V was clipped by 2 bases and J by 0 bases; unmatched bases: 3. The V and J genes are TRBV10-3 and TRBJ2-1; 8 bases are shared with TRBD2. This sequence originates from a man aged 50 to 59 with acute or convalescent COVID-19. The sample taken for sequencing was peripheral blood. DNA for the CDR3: TGTGCCATCAGTGAGGCAGGGACTAGCTCCTACAATGAGCAGTTCTTC. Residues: CAISEAGTSSYNEQFF.